The entry below describes one T cell receptor (beta chain). The CDR3 sequence is 15 residues long. The V and J ends lost 4 bases and 9 bases, in that order; junction bases with no gene match: 9. CDR1 and CDR2 (germline): LGHDT, YNNKEL (reference sequence). Together with a sample-barcoded 5' primer, a J-beta primer mix was included in a second PCR lasting about 6 to 12 cycles. TCRdb reprocessed the 5' RACE reads via MiXCR and lists one record per CDR3 protein. The data show about 1,400,000 distinct CDR3 sequences, with 40% to 50% seen just once and 7.9% held by the top ten. The sample comes from a study of blood T cells in healthy people across ages.

The sequenced sample was blood. This chain connects TRBV3-1 to TRBJ2-1; 10 bases are a match to TRBD2. The TCR comes from a woman between 18 and 29 years old in good health. CDR3 DNA sequence: TGTGCCAGCAGCCCCCGTGGGACTAGCGTCGCTGAGCAGTTCTTC. This encodes CASSPRGTSVAEQFF.